This TCR beta chain comes out of a study of shared clonotypes between healthy human individuals. Study-level results: Few donors restricted represented genetic and exposure-history diversity.

Deep-level settings were used for running the assay. Here immunoSEQ multiplex PCR was the method, and the copy in TCRdb shows in-frame clones only, minus some. The sample holds hundreds of thousands of clones; approximately 97% are singletons and the top ten take 0.045% to 0.06%. Subsets obtained from CD4+ cells comprised CD45RA+ naive and CD45RA-negative memory cells. Concerning this clone itself: Its antigen is unknown.

Germline lookup yields CDR1 WSHSY and CDR2 SAAADI. The CDR3 extends over 13 amino acids. J gave up 10 bases and V 4 bases, and 4 bases lay outside the gene matches. This sequence joins TRBV10-2 and TRBJ2-1, with 10 bases aligning to TRBD1. The receptor comes from a woman aged 25 to 39 in good health. Sequencing used naive CD4+ T cells sorted from blood. Subset described: CD45RA+ positively selected. The CDR3 bases are TGCGCCAGCAGTGGACAGGGGGCGGGGGAGCAGTTCTTC. This encodes CASSGQGAGEQFF.